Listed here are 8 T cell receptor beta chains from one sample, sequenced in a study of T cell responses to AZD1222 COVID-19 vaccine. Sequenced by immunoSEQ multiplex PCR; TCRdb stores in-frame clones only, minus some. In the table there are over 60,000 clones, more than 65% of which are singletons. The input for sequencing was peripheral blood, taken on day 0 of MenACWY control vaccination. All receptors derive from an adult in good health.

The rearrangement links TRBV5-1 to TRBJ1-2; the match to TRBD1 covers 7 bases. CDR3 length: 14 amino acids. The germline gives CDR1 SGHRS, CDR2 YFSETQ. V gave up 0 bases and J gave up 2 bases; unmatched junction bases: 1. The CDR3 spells CASSLATGNYGYTF. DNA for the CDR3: TGCGCCAGCAGCTTGGCGACAGGGAACTATGGCTACACCTTC.

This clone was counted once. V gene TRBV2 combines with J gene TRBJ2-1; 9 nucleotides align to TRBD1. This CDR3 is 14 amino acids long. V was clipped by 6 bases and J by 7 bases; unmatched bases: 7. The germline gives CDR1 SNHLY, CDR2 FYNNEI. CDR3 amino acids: CASREQGAGNEQFF. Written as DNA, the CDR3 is TGTGCCAGCAGAGAACAGGGGGCGGGTAATGAGCAGTTCTTC.

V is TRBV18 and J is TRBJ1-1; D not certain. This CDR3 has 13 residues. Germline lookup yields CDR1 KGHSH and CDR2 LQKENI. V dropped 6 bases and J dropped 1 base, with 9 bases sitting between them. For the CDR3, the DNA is TGTGCCAGCTCGGGGAACACGAACACTGAAGCTTTCTTT. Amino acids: CASSGNTNTEAFF.

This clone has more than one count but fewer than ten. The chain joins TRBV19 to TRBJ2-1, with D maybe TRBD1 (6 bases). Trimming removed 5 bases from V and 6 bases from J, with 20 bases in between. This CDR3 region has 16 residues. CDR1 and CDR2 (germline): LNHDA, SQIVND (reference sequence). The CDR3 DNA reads TGTGCCAGTAGTCAAGCCGGGACAAGGGGCGTCAATGAGCAGTTCTTC. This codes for CASSQAGTRGVNEQFF.

The CDR3 is CASRDRGANTEAFF. The CDR3 DNA reads as TGTGCCAGCCGGGACAGGGGCGCGAACACTGAAGCTTTCTTT. The rearrangement uses TRBV6-5 and TRBJ1-1; 10 positions match TRBD1. CDR3 length: 14 amino acids. V trimming: 8 bases; J trimming: 1 base; junction bases outside the gene matches: 4. From germline, CDR1 is MNHEY and CDR2 SVGAGI.

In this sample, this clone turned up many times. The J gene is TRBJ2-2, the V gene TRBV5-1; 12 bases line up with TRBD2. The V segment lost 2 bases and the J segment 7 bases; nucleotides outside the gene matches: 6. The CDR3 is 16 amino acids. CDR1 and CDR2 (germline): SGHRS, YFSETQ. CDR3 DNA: TGCGCCAGCAGCTTCTACGGACTAGCGGGAAGCGGGGAGCTGTTTTTT. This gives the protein CASSFYGLAGSGELFF.

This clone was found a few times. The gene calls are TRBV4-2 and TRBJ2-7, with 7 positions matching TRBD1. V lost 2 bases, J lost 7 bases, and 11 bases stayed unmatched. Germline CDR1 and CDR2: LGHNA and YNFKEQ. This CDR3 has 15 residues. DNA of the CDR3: TGTGCCAGCAGCCAATTCCGGACAGGTCGTGGTGAGCAGTACTTC. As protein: CASSQFRTGRGEQYF.

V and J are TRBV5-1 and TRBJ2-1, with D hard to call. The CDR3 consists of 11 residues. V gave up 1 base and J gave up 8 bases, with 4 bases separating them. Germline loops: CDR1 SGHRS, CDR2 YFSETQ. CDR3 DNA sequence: TGCGCCAGCAGCTTGAACCATGAGCAGTTCTTC. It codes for CASSLNHEQFF.